Listed below are T cell receptor beta chains from one sample, sequenced in a study of T-cell memory formation after mild COVID-19. MiXCR was run by TCRdb on the 5' RACE reads, yielding one entry per CDR3 protein. In the table there are hundreds of thousands of distinct CDR3 sequences, 15% to 20% of which are singletons. Sequencing was done on a sample of PBMCs or a T cell subset sorted from them (not recorded which). Source of these receptors: a man aged 18 to 29 who had mild COVID-19 (a few samples of this study predate the infection). Cell type and time point are not known. Both conserved end residues are part of each CDR3. A D gene is named only where the DNA matches it firmly. Clone size appears in some rows only: once, few, many, or a class for an expanded clone.

-	TRBJ2-5	TRBV18	many	TGTGCCAGCTCACTCAAGGGTGCATCGGAGACCCAGTACTTC	CASSLKGASETQYF
-	TRBJ1-6	TRBV21-1	-	TGTGCCAGCAGCACAAGACAGGGTGTAAGTTCACCCCTCCACTTT	CASSTRQGVSSPLHF
TRBD2	TRBJ2-3	TRBV7-6	many	TGTGCCAGCAGCTCGGGACTAGCGGGCCCTATAGTCACAGATACGCAGTATTTT	CASSSGLAGPIVTDTQYF
TRBD1	TRBJ1-1	TRBV5-5	many	TGTGCCAGCAGCTTGTCCATGGGACAGGGGGCTTTCTTT	CASSLSMGQGAFF
-	TRBJ2-1	TRBV4-1	-	TGCGCCAGCAGCCAGGGGCCCGGCCTCATTGAGCAGTTCTTC	CASSQGPGLIEQFF
TRBD2	TRBJ2-5	TRBV4-3	few	TGCGCCAGCAGCCAAGATCCGGGACTAGGGGTGGAGACCCAGTACTTC	CASSQDPGLGVETQYF
TRBD2	TRBJ2-7	TRBV3-1	-	TGTGCCAGCAGCCCATTGGGGGGAGGGTCCGGCGAGCAGTACTTC	CASSPLGGGSGEQYF
TRBD2	TRBJ2-1	TRBV4-1	-	TGCGCCAGCAGTCAAGCTAGCAAGCGGGGGGGCTATGAGCAGTTCTTC	CASSQASKRGGYEQFF
TRBD1	TRBJ2-7	TRBV10-3	many	TGTGCCATCAGCCCCGGGACAGACTACGAGCAGTACTTC	CAISPGTDYEQYF
-	TRBJ2-5	TRBV15	-	TGTGCCACCAGCAGAGTGAAAGGGAGGGAGACCCAGTACTTC	CATSRVKGRETQYF
-	TRBJ1-1	TRBV27	-	TGTGCCAGCAGCAGAGGAACAACTACTGAAGCTTTCTTT	CASSRGTTTEAFF
TRBD1	TRBJ2-5	TRBV2	few	TGTGCCAGCAGCGACCCCTCAGGGGGCGCGAAAGGAGAGACCCAGTACTTC	CASSDPSGGAKGETQYF
-	TRBJ2-6	TRBV11-2	-	TGTGCCAGCAGCTTAGATCTAGGTGGGGGTGCCGGGGCCAACGTCCTGACTTTC	CASSLDLGGGAGANVLTF
-	TRBJ1-6	TRBV2	few	TGTGCCAGCAGAATCGACAGGAGCTCCTATAATTCACCCCTCCACTTT	CASRIDRSSYNSPLHF
-	TRBJ1-1	TRBV12-3/TRBV12-4	few	TGTGCCAGCAGTGTTGGACGAGAAGGTTTCTTT	CASSVGREGFF
-	TRBJ1-1	TRBV29-1	once	TGCAGCGTAAAAATTCACGAGAACACTGAAGCTTTCTTT	CSVKIHENTEAFF
-	TRBJ1-5	TRBV28	few	TGTGCCACCCACCAGGGGCAGCCCCAGCATTTT	CATHQGQPQHF
-	TRBJ1-5	TRBV2	few	TGTGCCAGCAGTCAAGGGGCGAAGCAGCCCCAGCATTTT	CASSQGAKQPQHF
TRBD1	TRBJ1-1	TRBV11-2	-	TGTGCCAGCAGCCAGGGGGGCGCTGAAGCTTTCTTT	CASSQGGAEAFF
-	TRBJ2-7	TRBV4-2	few	TGTGCCAGCAGCCAAGTAGGCACCTACGAGCAGTACTTC	CASSQVGTYEQYF
-	TRBJ1-4	TRBV5-1	many	TGCGCCAGCAGCTCCAGCCCTCTCGGACAGTCTAATGAAAAACTGTTTTTT	CASSSSPLGQSNEKLFF
TRBD2	TRBJ2-3	TRBV20-1	few	TGCAGTGCCCCCACGGCTAGCGGGGGCGGCGATACGCAGTATTTT	CSAPTASGGGDTQYF
-	TRBJ2-1	TRBV4-3	few	TGCGCCAGCAGCCAAGGATACTCCTACAATGAGCAGTTCTTC	CASSQGYSYNEQFF
TRBD1	TRBJ2-2	TRBV5-1	many	TGCGCCAGCAAGGAGACAGGGTCGAACGGGGAGCTGTTTTTT	CASKETGSNGELFF
TRBD1	TRBJ2-6	TRBV5-1	few	TGCGCCAGCAGCTTGTTCGGGACAGAATACGTCCTGACTTTC	CASSLFGTEYVLTF
-	TRBJ2-1	TRBV5-1	-	TGCGCCAGCACCCGCTGGGGGTTCGGCAATGAGCAGTTCTTC	CASTRWGFGNEQFF
-	TRBJ2-7	TRBV18	-	TGTGCCAGCTCCCCTCCCCCGGGGGGCGCCGAGCAGTACTTC	CASSPPPGGAEQYF
-	TRBJ2-1	TRBV11-2	few	TGTGCCAGCAGCCCCTCCATCAGGGCCAATGAGCAGTTCTTC	CASSPSIRANEQFF
TRBD1	TRBJ2-2	TRBV7-9	-	TGTGCCAGCAGCTCAACGGGACAGGCGAACACCGGGGAGCTGTTTTTT	CASSSTGQANTGELFF
-	TRBJ2-2	TRBV28	-	TGTGCCAGCACCCGCCGTACCGGGGAGCTGTTTTTT	CASTRRTGELFF
TRBD2	TRBJ2-3	TRBV7-9	few	TGTGCCAGCAGCGGATACCCGGGGACTACCCACACAGATACGCAGTATTTT	CASSGYPGTTHTDTQYF
TRBD1	TRBJ2-3	TRBV14	few	TGTGCCAGCAGCCAACGACAGGGGTCGGATACGCAGTATTTT	CASSQRQGSDTQYF
TRBD1	TRBJ1-5	TRBV4-1	few	TGCGCCAGCAGCCGGGGACAGGGGGCGGTTCAGCCCCAGCATTTT	CASSRGQGAVQPQHF
TRBD1	TRBJ2-2	TRBV11-2	few	TGTGCCAGCAGCCCCACCGGTGGACAGGGCGTCGGGGAGCTGTTTTTT	CASSPTGGQGVGELFF
TRBD1	TRBJ1-2	TRBV4-2	many	TGTGCCAGCAGCCAGGTCGGGACAGGCGATAACTATGGCTACACCTTC	CASSQVGTGDNYGYTF
TRBD2	TRBJ2-1	TRBV3-1	-	TGTGCCAGCAGCCAAGCCGGGGGGGCGTCCTACAATGAGCAGTTCTTC	CASSQAGGASYNEQFF
TRBD2	TRBJ2-1	TRBV7-6	-	TGTGCCAGCAGCTTTGACGGGGGGGCCTACAATGAGCAGTTCTTC	CASSFDGGAYNEQFF
TRBD1	TRBJ1-4	TRBV18	many	TGTGCCAGCTCACCACTGGCGGACAGGCGTAATGAAAAACTGTTTTTT	CASSPLADRRNEKLFF
TRBD2	TRBJ2-4	TRBV30	few	TGTGCCTGGATTCTAGCGGGGCTTGCAGTCTTC	CAWILAGLAVF
TRBD1	TRBJ2-1	TRBV5-1	many	TGCGCCAGCAGCCCGGGACAGGGTTTCAATGAGCAGTTCTTC	CASSPGQGFNEQFF